These T cell receptor beta chains were read from a single sample in a study of blood T cell repertoires in COVID-19. Here immunoSEQ multiplex PCR was the method, and the copy in TCRdb shows in-frame clones only, minus some. The table includes some 290,000 clones, 85% to 95% detected once. The material sequenced was PBMCs or T cells enriched from blood (not recorded which). The receptors here all came from a woman aged 30 to 39 who had been exposed to COVID-19. CDR3s include the opening cysteine and the closing phenylalanine or tryptophan. The D gene is left open where the match is weak. Clone size is stated in some rows and not others, as once, few, many or a class when expanded.

>TRBD1|TRBJ2-7|.|TRBV5-1|15
CASSLAVDRPYEQYF
TGCGCCAGCAGCTTGGCCGTGGACAGGCCCTACGAGCAGTACTTC
>.|TRBJ1-5|.|TRBV30|10
CASINQPQHF
TGTGCCTCCATCAATCAGCCCCAGCATTTT
>.|TRBJ2-1|.|TRBV25-1|15
CASSGSGTFYNEQFF
TGTGCCAGCAGTGGCTCGGGGACATTTTACAATGAGCAGTTCTTC
>TRBD1|TRBJ1-1|once|TRBV27|13
CASRQGLNTEAFF
TGTGCCAGCCGACAGGGTTTGAACACTGAAGCTTTCTTT
>TRBD1|TRBJ2-3|.|TRBV19|14
CATAGGYPTDTQYF
TGTGCCACAGCAGGGGGCTATCCCACAGATACGCAGTATTTT
>.|TRBJ2-5|.|TRBV27|14
CASSLGYNQETQYF
TGTGCCAGCAGTTTGGGCTACAACCAAGAGACCCAGTACTTC
>TRBD1|TRBJ2-7|few|TRBV27|14
CASSFGTGDYEQYF
TGTGCCAGCAGTTTCGGGACAGGGGACTACGAGCAGTACTTC
>.|TRBJ1-2|.|TRBV6-5|12
CASSLQGYGYTF
TGTGCCAGCAGCCTCCAGGGTTATGGCTACACCTTC
>.|TRBJ1-2|.|TRBV2|12
CASSGGNYGYTF
TGTGCCAGCAGTGGCGGAAACTATGGCTACACCTTC
>TRBD2|TRBJ2-5|.|TRBV2|16
CASSETGGGAIETQYF
TGTGCCAGCAGTGAAACTGGCGGGGGGGCCATAGAGACCCAGTACTTC
>.|TRBJ1-6|.|TRBV11-3|15
CATYAWQGCNSPLHF
TGTGCCACTTACGCCTGGCAGGGGTGTAATTCACCCCTCCACTTT
>.|TRBJ2-3|.|TRBV7-9|12
CASSWSRDTQYF
TGTGCCAGCAGCTGGAGTCGTGATACGCAGTATTTT
>TRBD1|TRBJ1-2|.|TRBV24-1|16
CATSDRGQPMNYGYTF
TGTGCCACCAGTGACCGGGGACAGCCCATGAACTATGGCTACACCTTC
>.|TRBJ2-1|.|TRBV19|16
CASSYRPGVVDNEQFF
TGTGCCAGTAGTTACCGCCCAGGGGTTGTCGACAATGAGCAGTTCTTC
>.|TRBJ1-1|.|TRBV6-5|16
CASSYIGLRGVAEAFF
TGTGCCAGCAGTTACATTGGTCTACGCGGAGTCGCTGAAGCTTTCTTT
>.|TRBJ1-2|.|TRBV12-3/TRBV12-4|12
CASGASREGNSF
TGTGCCAGCGGGGCCTCGAGGGAGGGGAATAGCTTC
>.|TRBJ1-5|.|TRBV5-8|16
CASSLGTGIRSQPQHF
TGTGCCAGCAGCTTGGGGACTGGAATAAGAAGCCAGCCCCAGCATTTT
>.|TRBJ1-1|once|TRBV4-1|15
CASSTGRRVNTEAFF
TGCGCCAGCAGCACCGGGCGGAGGGTGAACACTGAAGCTTTCTTT
>TRBD2|TRBJ2-3|.|TRBV3-1/TRBV3-2|17
CASSQDLKERGEDTQYF
TGTGCCAGCAGCCAAGACCTTAAGGAGCGGGGGGAAGATACGCAGTATTTT
>TRBD1|TRBJ2-5|.|TRBV5-5|15
CASSGTPDRVWGQYF
TGTGCCAGCAGCGGAACCCCTGACAGGGTTTGGGGCCAGTACTTC
>TRBD1|TRBJ2-2|.|TRBV7-6|16
CASSPWTGLNTGELFF
TGTGCCAGCAGCCCATGGACAGGGTTGAACACCGGGGAGCTGTTTTTT
>TRBD1|TRBJ1-3|.|TRBV18|16
CASSLTGTVTGNTIYF
TGTGCCAGCTCACTCACGGGGACAGTTACTGGAAACACCATATATTTT
>.|TRBJ1-1|.|TRBV18|16
CASSPRLPGVNTEAFF
TGTGCCAGCTCACCACGGCTCCCAGGGGTGAACACTGAAGCTTTCTTT
>.|TRBJ2-2|.|TRBV18|12
CASSRVSGELFF
TGTGCCAGCTCGCGGGTTAGCGGGGAGCTGTTTTTT
>.|TRBJ1-4|.|TRBV30|16
CAWSRPGWRPNEKLFF
TGTGCCTGGAGCCGTCCCGGGTGGCGGCCTAATGAAAAACTGTTTTTT
>.|TRBJ1-2|.|TRBV4-2|13
CASSQEGGNGYTF
TGTGCCAGCAGCCAAGAGGGAGGTAATGGCTACACCTTC
>.|TRBJ2-3|.|TRBV6-4|13
CASSVRGTDTQYF
TGTGCCAGCAGTGTCAGGGGTACAGATACGCAGTATTTT
>TRBD1|TRBJ1-2|.|TRBV30|19
CAWSVHFGTGCLAGYGYTF
TGTGCCTGGAGTGTACATTTCGGGACAGGGTGCCTCGCTGGGTATGGCTACACCTTC
>TRBD2|TRBJ2-3|.|TRBV6-5|14
CASRLAGDTDTQYF
TGTGCCAGCAGGCTAGCGGGGGACACAGATACGCAGTATTTT
>.|TRBJ1-2|.|TRBV11-3|13
CASSVRKRYGYTF
TGTGCCAGCAGCGTGCGGAAACGCTATGGCTACACCTTC
>TRBD1|TRBJ2-7|.|TRBV5-4|15
CASRPGTGPTYEQYF
TGTGCCAGCAGGCCCGGGACAGGGCCAACCTACGAGCAGTACTTC
>.|TRBJ1-3|.|TRBV4-3|16
CASSLSPPGSGNTIYF
TGCGCCAGCAGCCTCTCCCCCCCGGGATCTGGAAACACCATATATTTT
>TRBD1|TRBJ2-5|.|TRBV3-1/TRBV3-2|15
CASSLEGTGQETQYF
TGTGCCAGCAGCCTTGAGGGGACAGGGCAAGAGACCCAGTACTTC
>TRBD1|TRBJ1-2|.|TRBV5-6|14
CASSSGTALYGYTF
TGTGCCAGCAGCTCCGGGACAGCTCTCTATGGCTACACCTTC
>.|TRBJ1-1|.|TRBV3-1/TRBV3-2|13
CASSQEAAREAFF
TGTGCCAGCAGCCAAGAGGCGGCTCGTGAAGCTTTCTTT
>.|TRBJ2-1|.|TRBV7-2|14
CASSLGQGKREQFF
TGTGCCAGCAGCTTAGGCCAGGGTAAGAGGGAGCAGTTCTTC
>.|TRBJ1-1|.|TRBV2|16
CASSSSVDSTGTEAFF
.